These 13 T cell receptor beta chains came from one sample sequenced in a study of T cell clones after liver transplantation. The method was immunoSEQ multiplex PCR; TCRdb's version includes in-frame clones alone and lacks a portion of them. The data contain some 33,000 clones, about 94% of them singletons. The sequencing used CD8+ T cells from blood, collected 12 months after liver transplant. The receptors originated from a human patient who received a liver transplant. The graft donor may account for some of the T cells.

CDR3 DNA: TGTGCCAGCACCCCCGGGGCTAGGTTGGAGTCCTACAATGAGCAGTTCTTC. Translated: CASTPGARLESYNEQFF. The chain combines TRBV27 with TRBJ2-1; either TRBD1 or TRBD2 may fit D (5 bases each). The CDR3 is 17 residues long. The V gene's germline CDR1 is MNHEY and CDR2 SMNVEV (reference sequence). V dropped 7 bases and J dropped 1 base, with 20 bases sitting between them.

This clone has only one observation. The rearrangement links TRBV28 to TRBJ1-4; D remains unclear. Trimming stripped 8 bases from V and 0 bases from J, with 10 bases between. Germline V gene sequence: CDR1 MDHEN, CDR2 SYDVKM. The CDR3 runs to 14 residues. The CDR3 spells CASVYSATNEKLFF. In DNA, the CDR3 is TGTGCCAGCGTATACAGTGCAACTAATGAAAAACTGTTTTTT.

The chain combines TRBV18 with TRBJ2-1; D might be TRBD1 (6 bases). Germline CDR1 is KGHSH and CDR2 is LQKENI. Trimming took off 4 bases at V and 10 bases at J, with 14 bases between the two ends. The CDR3 totals 13 residues. The DNA of the CDR3 is TGTGCCAGCTCACAATACAGGGATTACGAGCAGTTCTTC. Translation gives CASSQYRDYEQFF.

This clone is classed as large. J is TRBJ2-7 and V is TRBV11-3; D tentatively fits TRBD1 or TRBD2 (5 bases each). Germline assignment: CDR1 SGHNT and CDR2 YENEEA. This CDR3 has 13 residues. V gave up 4 bases and J gave up 7 bases, with 14 bases separating them. The CDR3 here is CASSSPDRGEQYF. The CDR3 bases are TGTGCCAGCAGCTCGCCCGACAGAGGGGAGCAGTACTTC.

This chain joins TRBV4-3 and TRBJ2-7; TRBD2 matches 8 bases. CDR3 size: 16 residues. With V trimmed by 0 bases and J by 2 bases, 6 bases remained unmatched. Per germline, CDR1 LGHNA and CDR2 YSLEER. CDR3 protein: CASSQDTSGFPYEQYF. The CDR3 DNA reads as TGCGCCAGCAGCCAAGATACTAGCGGATTCCCCTACGAGCAGTACTTC.

Of note for this clone: The sample carries other DNA sequences with the same CDR3. The rearrangement joins TRBV27 to TRBJ2-1, with TRBD2 as a possible D gene (6 bases). Germline CDR1 reads MNHEY; CDR2 reads SMNVEV (reference sequence). CDR3 length: 14 residues. V lost 3 bases, J lost 4 bases, and 10 bases lay in between. This chain's CDR3 is CASSFGGAYNEQFF. The CDR3 DNA reads TGTGCCAGCAGTTTTGGCGGGGCATACAATGAGCAGTTCTTC.

The chain carries TRBV27 and TRBJ1-1; D uncertain. This CDR3 spans 13 amino acids. Germline V gene lookup returns CDR1 MNHEY and CDR2 SMNVEV (reference sequence). V lost 6 bases to trimming and J lost 1 base, with 9 bases between them. In DNA, the CDR3 is TGTGCCAGCAGACTTGGGCAGAACACTGAAGCTTTCTTT. This translates into CASRLGQNTEAFF.

This clone was found once. The gene calls are TRBV9 and TRBJ2-7, with D uncertain. Germline V gene data show CDR1 as SGDLS and CDR2 as YYNGEE. The CDR3 consists of 13 residues. V was trimmed by 2 bases and J by 3 bases, leaving 9 bases between them. CDR3 bases: TGTGCCAGCAGCGTCGGGCAGGACTACGAGCAGTACTTC. Translating gives CASSVGQDYEQYF.

This clone was picked up one time. The chain carries TRBV4-2 and TRBJ2-1; TRBD2 matches at 7 bases. The ends lost 0 bases at V and 8 bases at J; junction bases unmatched: 10. The CDR3 covers 16 residues. Per the germline V gene, CDR1 is LGHNA and CDR2 is YNFKEQ. As DNA, the CDR3 is TGTGCCAGCAGCCAAGATCCAGCGGGAAGCGACGATGAGCAGTTCTTC. Protein: CASSQDPAGSDDEQFF.

The rearrangement joins TRBV7-9 to TRBJ2-3; D is possibly TRBD1 or TRBD2 (5 bases each). The CDR3 extends over 15 amino acids. The germline V and J ends were trimmed by 5 bases and 1 base, with 13 bases remaining between them. Germline loops: CDR1 SEHNR, CDR2 FQNEAQ (reference sequence). CDR3: CASSHSLGGTDTQYF. CDR3 sequence (DNA): TGTGCCAGCAGCCACTCCCTGGGGGGCACAGATACGCAGTATTTT. The full variable domain, with the rest looked up from reference TRBV7-9 and TRBJ2-3, is DTGVSQNPRHKITKRGQNVTFRCDPISEHNRLYWYRQTLGQGPEFLTYFQNEAQLEKSRLLSDRFSAERPKGSFSTLEIQRTEQGDSAMYLCASSHSLGGTDTQYFGPGTRLTVL.

Only one count was recorded for this clone. V is TRBV9 and J is TRBJ2-7; TRBD1 aligns across 12 bases. Trimming took 0 bases from V and 6 from J; bases not matched to a gene: 7. Germline loops: CDR1 SGDLS, CDR2 YYNGEE. CDR3 length equals 16 residues. The CDR3 DNA reads as TGTGCCAGCAGCGTAGGATGGGGACAGGGGGCTCTCGAGCAGTACTTC. This codes for CASSVGWGQGALEQYF.

The CDR3 bases are TGTGCCAGCACGGAGGGCTATGGCTACACCTTC. Its protein is CASTEGYGYTF. This chain links TRBV28 with TRBJ1-2; D ambiguous. V shed 7 bases and J shed 4 bases, with 7 bases lying between them. This CDR3 contains 11 residues. The germline V gene encodes CDR1 MDHEN and CDR2 SYDVKM.

The V gene is TRBV7-6, the J gene TRBJ1-3; tentative D call: TRBD1 (5 bases). V was clipped by 3 bases and J by 0 bases, with 12 bases between them. Germline V gene sequence: CDR1 SGHVS, CDR2 FNYEAQ. The CDR3 is 16 amino acids. The CDR3 DNA sequence: TGTGCCAGCAGCTTGAGTGGGGCCTCCTCTGGAAACACCATATATTTT. This gives the protein CASSLSGASSGNTIYF.